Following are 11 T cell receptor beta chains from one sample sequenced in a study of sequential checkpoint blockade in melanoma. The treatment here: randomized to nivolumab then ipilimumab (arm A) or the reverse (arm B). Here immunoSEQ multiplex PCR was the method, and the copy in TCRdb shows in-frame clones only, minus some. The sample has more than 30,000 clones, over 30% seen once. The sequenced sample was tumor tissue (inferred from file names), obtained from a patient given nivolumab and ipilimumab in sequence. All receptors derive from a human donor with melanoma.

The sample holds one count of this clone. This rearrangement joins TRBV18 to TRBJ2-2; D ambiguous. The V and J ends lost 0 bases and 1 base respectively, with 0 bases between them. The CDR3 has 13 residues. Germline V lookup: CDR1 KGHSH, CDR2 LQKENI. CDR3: CASSPPNTGELFF. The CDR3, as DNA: TGTGCCAGCTCACCACCGAACACCGGGGAGCTGTTTTTT.

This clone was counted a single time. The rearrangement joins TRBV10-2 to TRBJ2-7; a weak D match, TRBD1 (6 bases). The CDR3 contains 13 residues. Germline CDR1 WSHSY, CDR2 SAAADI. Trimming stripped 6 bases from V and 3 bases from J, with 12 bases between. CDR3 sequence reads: CASSSGQHYEQYF. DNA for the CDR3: TGCGCCAGCAGCTCGGGACAACACTACGAGCAGTACTTC.

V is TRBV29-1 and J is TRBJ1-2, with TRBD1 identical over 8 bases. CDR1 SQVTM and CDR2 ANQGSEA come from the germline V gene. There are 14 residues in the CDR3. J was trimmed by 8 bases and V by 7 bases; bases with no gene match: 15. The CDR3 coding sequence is TGCAGCGGCGGACAGGGATGGGGACTTGAGGGCTACACCTTC. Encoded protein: CSGGQGWGLEGYTF.

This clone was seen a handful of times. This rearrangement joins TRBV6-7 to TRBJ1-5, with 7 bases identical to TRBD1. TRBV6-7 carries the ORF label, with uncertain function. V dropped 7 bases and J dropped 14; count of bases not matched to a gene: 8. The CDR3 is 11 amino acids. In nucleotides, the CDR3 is TGTGCCAGCAAACAGGACGGGACAGAGCATTTT. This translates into CASKQDGTEHF.

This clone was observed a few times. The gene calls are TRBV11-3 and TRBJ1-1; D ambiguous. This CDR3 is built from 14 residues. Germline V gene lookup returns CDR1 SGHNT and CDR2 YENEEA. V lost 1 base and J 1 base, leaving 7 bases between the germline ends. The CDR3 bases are TGTGCCAGCAGCTTAGTAGCAGGGAACACTGAAGCTTTCTTT. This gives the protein CASSLVAGNTEAFF.

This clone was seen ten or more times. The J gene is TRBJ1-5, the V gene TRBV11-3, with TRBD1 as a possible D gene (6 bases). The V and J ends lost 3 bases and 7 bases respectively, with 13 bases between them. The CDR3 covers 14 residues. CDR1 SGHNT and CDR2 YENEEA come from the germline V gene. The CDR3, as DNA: TGTGCCAGCAGCTTGAGCGGCGGGGGCCAGCCCCAGCATTTT. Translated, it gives CASSLSGGGQPQHF.

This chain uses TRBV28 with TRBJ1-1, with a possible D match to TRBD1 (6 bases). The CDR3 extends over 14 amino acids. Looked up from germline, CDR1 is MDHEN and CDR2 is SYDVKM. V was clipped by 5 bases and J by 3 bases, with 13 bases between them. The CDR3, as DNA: TGTGCCAGCAGTCTGCAGGGGTTTGACACTGAAGCTTTCTTT. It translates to CASSLQGFDTEAFF. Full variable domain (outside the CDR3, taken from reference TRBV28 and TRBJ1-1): DVKVTQSSRYLVKRTGEKVFLECVQDMDHENMFWYRQDPGLGLRLIYFSYDVKMKEKGDIPEGYSVSREKKERFSLILESASTNQTSMYLCASSLQGFDTEAFFGQGTRLTVV.

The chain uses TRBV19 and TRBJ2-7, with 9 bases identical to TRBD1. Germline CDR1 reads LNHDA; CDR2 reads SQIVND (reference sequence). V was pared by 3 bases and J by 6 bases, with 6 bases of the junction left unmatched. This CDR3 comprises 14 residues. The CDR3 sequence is CASSMDRGEGEQYF. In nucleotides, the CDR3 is TGTGCCAGTAGTATGGACAGGGGTGAAGGCGAGCAGTACTTC.

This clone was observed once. The CDR3 DNA sequence: TGCGCCAGCGGCCACGGACGGAGCCAGGAGACCCAGTACTTC. This translates into CASGHGRSQETQYF. The chain joins TRBV5-1 to TRBJ2-5, with D hard to call. CDR3 length equals 14 residues. Trimming cost V 7 bases and J 5 bases, with 18 bases left between them. Germline CDR1 SGHRS, CDR2 YFSETQ.

This chain's CDR3 is CASGGTGNTGELFF. CDR3 in DNA: TGTGCCAGCGGGGGGACAGGTAACACCGGGGAGCTGTTTTTT. This sequence joins TRBV9 and TRBJ2-2; 8 bases are shared with TRBD1. Germline CDR1 is SGDLS and CDR2 is YYNGEE. V shed 7 bases and J 2 bases; nucleotides not matched to a gene: 4. The CDR3 extends over 14 amino acids.

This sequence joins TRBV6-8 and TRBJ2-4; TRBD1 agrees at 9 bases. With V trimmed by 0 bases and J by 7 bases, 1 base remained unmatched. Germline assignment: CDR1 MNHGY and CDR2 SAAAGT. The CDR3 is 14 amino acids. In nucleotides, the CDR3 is TGTGCCAGCAGTTACTCTGACAGGGGGAACATTCAGTACTTC. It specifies CASSYSDRGNIQYF.